Reported below is one TCR beta chain. Its antigen is not identified. Clones were read by immunoSEQ multiplex PCR, and TCRdb kept only the in-frame ones, dropping some. Altogether roughly 120,000 clones are present, roughly 94% being singletons, with the ten largest covering 1.5% to 2%. Germline CDR1 is SGHTA and CDR2 is FQGTGA. The trim removed 4 bases at V and 5 bases at J, leaving 9 bases unmatched. CDR3 size: 16 residues. This record belongs to a study of siplizumab effects on memory and regulatory T cells. General study points: Naive T cell populations appeared to exhibit greater diversity than memory cells and appeared to be major alloresponse contributors.

The sequencing sample was made of non-Treg CD4+ T cells sorted from blood. V gene TRBV7-3 combines with J gene TRBJ2-1; 9 nucleotides line up with TRBD2. The source of this sequence is a human donor in good health. The CDR3 DNA reads as TGTGCCAGCAGCTCCCCGGGCGGGAGGGCCAACAATGAGCAGTTCTTC. Protein: CASSSPGGRANNEQFF. Based on the CDR3 plus reference TRBV7-3 and TRBJ2-1, the full variable domain is GAGVSQTPSNKVTEKGKYVELRCDPISGHTALYWYRQSLGQGPEFLIYFQGTGAADDSGLPNDRFFAVRPEGSVSTLKIQRTERGDSAVYLCASSSPGGRANNEQFFGPGTRLTVL.